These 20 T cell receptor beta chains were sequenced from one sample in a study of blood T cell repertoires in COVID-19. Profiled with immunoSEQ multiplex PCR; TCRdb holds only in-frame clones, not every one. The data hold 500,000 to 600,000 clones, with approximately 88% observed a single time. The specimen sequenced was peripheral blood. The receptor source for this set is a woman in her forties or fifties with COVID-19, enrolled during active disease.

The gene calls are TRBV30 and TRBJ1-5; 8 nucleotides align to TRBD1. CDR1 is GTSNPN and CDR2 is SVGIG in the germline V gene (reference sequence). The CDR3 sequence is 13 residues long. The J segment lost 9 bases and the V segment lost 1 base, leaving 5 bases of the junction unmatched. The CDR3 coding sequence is TGTGCCTGGAGTGCCGACAGGGGCGCGCCCCAGCATTTT. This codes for CAWSADRGAPQHF.

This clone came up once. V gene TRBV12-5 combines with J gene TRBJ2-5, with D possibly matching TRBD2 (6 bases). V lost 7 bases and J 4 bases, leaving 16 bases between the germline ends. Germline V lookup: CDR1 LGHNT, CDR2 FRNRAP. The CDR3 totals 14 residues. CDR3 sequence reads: CASAGGVGRETQYF. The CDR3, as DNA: TGTGCTAGTGCCGGCGGGGTAGGTCGAGAGACCCAGTACTTC.

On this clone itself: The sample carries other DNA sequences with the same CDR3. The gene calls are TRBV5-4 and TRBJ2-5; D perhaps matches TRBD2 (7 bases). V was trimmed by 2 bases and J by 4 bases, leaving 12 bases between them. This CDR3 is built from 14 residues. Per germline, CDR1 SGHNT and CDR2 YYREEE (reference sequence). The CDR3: CASSFTGGRETQYF. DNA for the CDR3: TGTGCCAGCAGCTTTACCGGGGGGCGAGAGACCCAGTACTTC.

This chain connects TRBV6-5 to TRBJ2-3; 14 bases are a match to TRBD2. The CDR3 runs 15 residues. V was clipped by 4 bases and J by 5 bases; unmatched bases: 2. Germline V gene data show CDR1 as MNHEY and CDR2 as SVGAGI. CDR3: CASSLTSGGVDTQYF. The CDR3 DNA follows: TGTGCCAGCAGTTTGACTAGCGGGGGGGTAGATACGCAGTATTTT.

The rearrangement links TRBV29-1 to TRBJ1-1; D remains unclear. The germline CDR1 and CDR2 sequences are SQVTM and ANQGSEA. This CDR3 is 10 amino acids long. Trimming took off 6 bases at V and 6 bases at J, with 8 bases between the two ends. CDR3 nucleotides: TGCAGCGTCCGTTCTCCTGAAGCTTTCTTT. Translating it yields CSVRSPEAFF. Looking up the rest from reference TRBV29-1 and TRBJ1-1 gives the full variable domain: SAVISQKPSRDICQRGTSLTIQCQVDSQVTMMFWYRQQPGQSLTLIATANQGSEATYESGFVIDKFPISRPNLTFSTLTVSNMSPEDSSIYLCSVRSPEAFFGQGTRLTVV.

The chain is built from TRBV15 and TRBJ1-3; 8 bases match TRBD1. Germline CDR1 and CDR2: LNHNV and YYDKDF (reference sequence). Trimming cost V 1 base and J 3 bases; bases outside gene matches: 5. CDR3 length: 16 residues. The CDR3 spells CATSRVQDRDGNTIYF. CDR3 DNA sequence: TGTGCCACCAGCAGAGTCCAGGACAGGGATGGAAACACCATATATTTT. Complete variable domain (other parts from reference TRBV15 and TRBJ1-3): DAMVIQNPRYQVTQFGKPVTLSCSQTLNHNVMYWYQQKSSQAPKLLFHYYDKDFNNEADTPDNFQSRRPNTSFCFLDIRSPGLGDTAMYLCATSRVQDRDGNTIYFGEGSWLTVV.

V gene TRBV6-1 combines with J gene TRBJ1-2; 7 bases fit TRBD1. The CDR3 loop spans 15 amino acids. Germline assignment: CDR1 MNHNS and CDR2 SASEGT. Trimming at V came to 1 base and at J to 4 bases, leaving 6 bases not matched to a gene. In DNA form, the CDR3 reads TGTGCCAGCAGTGAAGGACAGGGACTTCCCTATGGCTACACCTTC. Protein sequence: CASSEGQGLPYGYTF.

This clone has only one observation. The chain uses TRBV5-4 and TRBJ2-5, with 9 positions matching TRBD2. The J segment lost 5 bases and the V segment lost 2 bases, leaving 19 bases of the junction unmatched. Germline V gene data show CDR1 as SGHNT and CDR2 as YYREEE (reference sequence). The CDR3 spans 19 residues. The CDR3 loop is CASSFRSPLGGGAWETQYF. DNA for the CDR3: TGTGCCAGCAGCTTTAGAAGTCCCCTGGGCGGGGGGGCCTGGGAGACCCAGTACTTC.

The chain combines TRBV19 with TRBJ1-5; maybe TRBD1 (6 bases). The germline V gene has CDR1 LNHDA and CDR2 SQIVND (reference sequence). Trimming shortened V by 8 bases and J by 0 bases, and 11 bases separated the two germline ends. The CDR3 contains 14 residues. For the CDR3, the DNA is TGTGCCAGTCAACAGGGATATAGCAATCAGCCCCAGCATTTT. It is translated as CASQQGYSNQPQHF.

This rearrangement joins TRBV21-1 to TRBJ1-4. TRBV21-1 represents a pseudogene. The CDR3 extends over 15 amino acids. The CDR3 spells CASSKGGGGDEKLFF. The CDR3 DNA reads TGTGCCAGCAGCAAAGGAGGTGGGGGGGACGAAAAACTGTTTTTT.

CDR3 nucleotide sequence: TGTGCCAGCAGCTCCCTGACGACTAGCGGGGGGACCACAGATACGCAGTATTTT. It specifies CASSSLTTSGGTTDTQYF. The chain joins TRBV5-6 to TRBJ2-3; 13 bases agree with TRBD2. CDR1 is SGHDT and CDR2 is YYEEEE in the germline V gene. This CDR3 has 18 amino acids. Trimming removed 3 bases from V and 2 bases from J; junction bases left unmatched: 9.

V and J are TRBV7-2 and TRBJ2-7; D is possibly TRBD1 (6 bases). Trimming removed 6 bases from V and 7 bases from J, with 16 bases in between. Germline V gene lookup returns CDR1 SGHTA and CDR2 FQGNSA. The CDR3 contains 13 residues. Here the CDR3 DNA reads TGTGCCAGCAGAAGGACAGCCCCTCGAGAGCAGTACTTC. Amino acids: CASRRTAPREQYF.

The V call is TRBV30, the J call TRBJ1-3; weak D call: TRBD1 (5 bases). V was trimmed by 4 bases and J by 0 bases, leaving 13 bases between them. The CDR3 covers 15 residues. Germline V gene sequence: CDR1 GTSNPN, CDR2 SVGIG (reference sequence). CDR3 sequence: CAWKHKGNSGNTIYF. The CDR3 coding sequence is TGTGCCTGGAAGCATAAGGGGAACTCTGGAAACACCATATATTTT.

The CDR3 reads CAWSRLAGQRDTQYF. The CDR3, as DNA: TGTGCCTGGAGTCGACTAGCGGGCCAACGAGATACGCAGTATTTT. The chain employs TRBV30 and TRBJ2-3, with 10 bases lining up with TRBD2. Germline V CDR1 and CDR2: GTSNPN, SVGIG (reference sequence). V shed 2 bases and J 5 bases; nucleotides not matched to a gene: 7. This CDR3 comprises 15 residues. Full variable domain (missing parts from reference TRBV30 and TRBJ2-3): SQTIHQWPATLVQPVGSPLSLECTVEGTSNPNLYWYRQAAGRGLQLLFYSVGIGQISSEVPQNLSASRPQDRQFILSSKKLLLSDSGFYLCAWSRLAGQRDTQYFGPGTRLTVL.

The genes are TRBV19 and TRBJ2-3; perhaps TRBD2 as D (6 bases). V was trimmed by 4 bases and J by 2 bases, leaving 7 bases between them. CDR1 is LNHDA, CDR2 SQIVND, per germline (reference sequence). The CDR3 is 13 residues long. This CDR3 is CASSRDSTDTQYF. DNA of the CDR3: TGTGCCAGTAGTAGGGACTCCACAGATACGCAGTATTTT. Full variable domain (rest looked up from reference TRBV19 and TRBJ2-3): DGGITQSPKYLFRKEGQNVTLSCEQNLNHDAMYWYRQDPGQGLRLIYYSQIVNDFQKGDIAEGYSVSREKKESFPLTVTSAQKNPTAFYLCASSRDSTDTQYFGPGTRLTVL.

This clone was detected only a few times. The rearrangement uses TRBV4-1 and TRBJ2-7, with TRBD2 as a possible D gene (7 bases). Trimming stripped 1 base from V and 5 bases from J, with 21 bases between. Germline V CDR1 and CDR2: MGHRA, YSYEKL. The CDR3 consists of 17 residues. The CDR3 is CASSQGPHSGGRDEQYF. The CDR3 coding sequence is TGCGCCAGCAGCCAAGGTCCCCATTCGGGGGGCAGGGACGAGCAGTACTTC.

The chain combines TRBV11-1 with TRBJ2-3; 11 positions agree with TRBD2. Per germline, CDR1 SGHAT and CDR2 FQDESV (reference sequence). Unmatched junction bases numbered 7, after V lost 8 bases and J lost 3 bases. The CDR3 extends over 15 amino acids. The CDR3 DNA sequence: TGTGCCAGCGGTTTAGCGGGGGGGCTAACAGATACGCAGTATTTT. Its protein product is CASGLAGGLTDTQYF. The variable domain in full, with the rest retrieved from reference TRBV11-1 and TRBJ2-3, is EAEVAQSPRYKITEKSQAVAFWCDPISGHATLYWYRQILGQGPELLVQFQDESVVDDSQLPKDRFSAERLKGVDSTLKIQPAELGDSAMYLCASGLAGGLTDTQYFGPGTRLTVL.

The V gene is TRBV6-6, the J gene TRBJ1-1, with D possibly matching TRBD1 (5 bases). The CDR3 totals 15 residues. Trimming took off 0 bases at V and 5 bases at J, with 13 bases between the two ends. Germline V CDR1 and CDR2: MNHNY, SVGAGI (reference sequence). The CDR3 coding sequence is TGTGCCAGCAGTTACTCGGGCAGGGCGTCGACTGAAGCTTTCTTT. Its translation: CASSYSGRASTEAFF.

The CDR3 DNA reads TGTGCCAGCAGTTCGTGGACAGGGGGAACCGGGGAGCTGTTTTTT. The encoded protein is CASSSWTGGTGELFF. V is TRBV28 and J is TRBJ2-2, with 10 positions matching TRBD1. The ends lost 4 bases at V and 5 bases at J; junction bases unmatched: 4. Germline V lookup: CDR1 MDHEN, CDR2 SYDVKM. There are 15 residues in the CDR3.

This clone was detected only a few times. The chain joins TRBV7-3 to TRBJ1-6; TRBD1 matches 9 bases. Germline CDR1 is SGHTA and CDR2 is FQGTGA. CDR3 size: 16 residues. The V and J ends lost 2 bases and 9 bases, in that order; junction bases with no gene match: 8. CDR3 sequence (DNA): TGTGCCAGCAGCTTAGGGGACAGGGCTGGAATTTCACCCCTCCACTTT. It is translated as CASSLGDRAGISPLHF.